The source of this T cell receptor (beta chain) is a study of cytomegalovirus exposure and HLA in healthy donors. Points on this clone: The antigen remains unidentified.

Broader study findings: Later, an analysis found that common viral pathogens appeared to be linked with several of the most significant clusters. According to an earlier analysis, most TCR beta V segments yielded productive rearrangements about 90% or about 30% of the time.

J lost 1 base, V lost 3 bases, and 8 bases had no gene match. This CDR3 has 16 residues. Germline V CDR1 and CDR2: LNHNV, YYDKDF (reference sequence). Donors consisted of healthy bone marrow donors. The PCR used 60 Vbeta and 13 Jbeta primers. Sequencing was performed with immunoSEQ multiplex PCR; in TCRdb, only in-frame clones are kept and a portion is missing. This sample carries over 85,000 clones, around 83% of them seen once, and the ten largest clones take 2.5% to 3%. V usage is TRBV15 and J usage is TRBJ2-5, with 7 bases identical to TRBD1. The receptor was isolated from a woman aged 55 to 70 in good health and CMV-seropositive. The sequenced sample was PBMCs. The CDR3 protein is CATSRRRDRVQETQYF. For the CDR3, the DNA is TGTGCCACCAGCAGGCGCCGGGACAGAGTCCAAGAGACCCAGTACTTC.